These 22 T cell receptor beta chains were sequenced from one sample in a study of blood T cell repertoires in COVID-19. This table comes from immunoSEQ multiplex PCR, and its TCRdb copy is limited to in-frame clones, with some not included. Here the sample spans under 200,000 clones, over 75% being singletons. Input material: peripheral blood. The receptors were sampled from a middle-aged man with active or convalescent COVID-19.

V and J are TRBV19 and TRBJ1-3; D uncertain. Trimming left V 3 bases short and J 0 bases short, with 12 bases between. The CDR3 sequence is 16 residues long. Germline V gene data show CDR1 as LNHDA and CDR2 as SQIVND (reference sequence). Here the CDR3 DNA reads TGTGCCAGTAGTATGACCCGGGAATACTCTGGAAACACCATATATTTT. It translates to CASSMTREYSGNTIYF. The full variable domain, in which reference TRBV19 and TRBJ1-3 provide the parts outside the CDR3, is DGGITQSPKYLFRKEGQNVTLSCEQNLNHDAMYWYRQDPGQGLRLIYYSQIVNDFQKGDIAEGYSVSREKKESFPLTVTSAQKNPTAFYLCASSMTREYSGNTIYFGEGSWLTVV.

The chain combines TRBV5-4 with TRBJ2-2; TRBD2 might be the D (6 bases). Looked up from germline, CDR1 is SGHNT and CDR2 is YYREEE (reference sequence). The CDR3 is made up of 16 amino acids. Trimming took 3 bases from V and 3 from J, leaving 15 bases between them. The CDR3 DNA reads TGTGCCAGCAGCTCGGATCCGGGGGTCGACACCGGGGAGCTGTTTTTT. Translated: CASSSDPGVDTGELFF. Looking up the rest from reference TRBV5-4 and TRBJ2-2 gives the full variable domain: ETGVTQSPTHLIKTRGQQVTLRCSSQSGHNTVSWYQQALGQGPQFIFQYYREEENGRGNFPPRFSGLQFPNYSSELNVNALELDDSALYLCASSSDPGVDTGELFFGEGSRLTVL.

J is TRBJ2-3 and V is TRBV5-1, with 11 bases fitting TRBD1. Germline V gives CDR1 SGHRS, CDR2 YFSETQ. Germline trimming cut 0 bases from V and 9 bases from J; bases unmatched to any gene: 6. This CDR3 is built from 15 residues. The CDR3 here is CASSLERTGGVTQYF. The DNA of the CDR3 is TGCGCCAGCAGCTTGGAGCGGACAGGGGGCGTCACGCAGTATTTT. Combining the CDR3 with reference TRBV5-1 and TRBJ2-3 gives the whole variable domain KAGVTQTPRYLIKTRGQQVTLSCSPISGHRSVSWYQQTPGQGLQFLFEYFSETQRNKGNFPGRFSGRQFSNSRSEMNVSTLELGDSALYLCASSLERTGGVTQYFGPGTRLTVL.

The CDR3 here is CATSPEQGWSPLHF. Here the CDR3 DNA reads TGTGCCACCTCCCCCGAACAGGGTTGGTCACCCCTCCACTTT. The rearrangement links TRBV19 to TRBJ1-6; D might be TRBD1 (6 bases). The CDR3 totals 14 residues. In germline, CDR1 is LNHDA, CDR2 SQIVND (reference sequence). Trimming pared 10 bases from V and 10 bases from J, leaving 20 bases between.

This clone was found once. The rearrangement uses TRBV5-6 and TRBJ2-5; 9 bases fit TRBD2. The germline V gene has CDR1 SGHDT and CDR2 YYEEEE. There are 16 residues in the CDR3. The V gene end was trimmed by 4 bases and the J gene end by 3 bases; junction bases not matched to a gene: 10. CDR3 sequence reads: CASSPKPGLAEETQYF. Here the CDR3 DNA reads TGTGCCAGCAGCCCTAAACCGGGACTAGCAGAAGAGACCCAGTACTTC.

The rearrangement links TRBV28 to TRBJ2-3; D might be TRBD2 (5 bases). Per the germline V gene, CDR1 is MDHEN and CDR2 is SYDVKM. V was pared by 7 bases and J by 0 bases, with 17 bases between. The CDR3 is 16 amino acids. The CDR3 protein is CASIPPGVSSTDTQYF. CDR3 nucleotide sequence: TGTGCCAGCATCCCTCCCGGGGTTTCTAGCACAGATACGCAGTATTTT.

The chain uses TRBV2 and TRBJ1-6, with TRBD1 as a possible D gene (5 bases). This CDR3 has 16 amino acids. Germline-derived CDR1 and CDR2 are SNHLY and FYNNEI. The V end lost 5 bases, the J end lost 0 bases, and 11 bases lay between the germline ends. As DNA, the CDR3 is TGTGCCAGCAGTCCAGGACATAACTCCTATAATTCACCCCTCCACTTT. Translating gives CASSPGHNSYNSPLHF.

The chain combines TRBV20-1 with TRBJ2-7, with unresolved D. From germline, CDR1 is DFQATT and CDR2 SNEGSKA (reference sequence). The V and J ends lost 6 bases and 5 bases respectively, with 8 bases between them. CDR3 size: 10 residues. CDR3 bases: TGCAGTGCCACGCAGGACGAGCAGTACTTC. Translating gives CSATQDEQYF.

The rearrangement joins TRBV7-6 to TRBJ1-3; a weak D match, TRBD1 (5 bases). The CDR3 spans 17 residues. Trimming took 1 base from V and 1 from J, leaving 14 bases between them. Germline V gene sequence: CDR1 SGHVS, CDR2 FNYEAQ. The CDR3 DNA reads TGTGCCAGCAGCTTAGGTCAGGGTTTGGGATCTGGAAACACCATATATTTT. The encoded protein is CASSLGQGLGSGNTIYF.

The chain employs TRBV18 and TRBJ1-5, with TRBD1 matching over 8 bases. Germline lookup yields CDR1 KGHSH and CDR2 LQKENI. This CDR3 has 16 amino acids. The V and J ends lost 2 bases and 3 bases, in that order; junction bases with no gene match: 6. The CDR3 region is CASSPNTGGINQPQHF. CDR3 DNA: TGTGCCAGCTCACCAAACACAGGGGGGATCAATCAGCCCCAGCATTTT.

This clone came up once. CDR3: CASSRFPGSRVGANVLTF. For the CDR3, the DNA is TGTGCCAGCAGCCGCTTCCCAGGCAGTCGAGTTGGGGCCAACGTCCTGACTTTC. This chain uses TRBV7-9 with TRBJ2-6; D is undetermined. This CDR3 region has 18 residues. Germline V gene data show CDR1 as SEHNR and CDR2 as FQNEAQ (reference sequence). V was pared by 5 bases and J by 3 bases, with 20 bases between.

The chain carries TRBV29-1 and TRBJ2-7; 8 nucleotides match TRBD2. There are 12 residues in the CDR3. The germline V gene encodes CDR1 SQVTM and CDR2 ANQGSEA. Losses at the gene ends were 8 bases for V and 6 bases for J; bases not matched to a gene: 9. This CDR3 is CSRETSAGEQYF. The DNA for the CDR3 is TGCAGCCGTGAGACTAGCGCTGGCGAGCAGTACTTC.

The chain recombines TRBV18 with TRBJ2-1, with 12 bases fitting TRBD2. This CDR3 comprises 16 residues. Germline V gene lookup returns CDR1 KGHSH and CDR2 LQKENI. V trimming: 4 bases; J trimming: 7 bases; junction bases outside the gene matches: 8. The CDR3 loop is CASSQTSGGLKNEQFF. In DNA, the CDR3 is TGTGCCAGCTCACAGACTAGCGGGGGCCTAAAGAATGAGCAGTTCTTC.

This clone was detected a few times. The chain has TRBV7-8 and TRBJ2-7; TRBD2 aligns across 13 bases. Germline CDR1 is SGHVS and CDR2 is FQNEAQ. Trimming at V came to 5 bases and at J to 4 bases, leaving 14 bases not matched to a gene. The CDR3 length is 18 residues. In DNA form, the CDR3 reads TGTGCCAGCAGCGAAGGGACTAGCGGGGCGGAATACTTTTACGAGCAGTACTTC. It codes for CASSEGTSGAEYFYEQYF.

V is TRBV30 and J is TRBJ1-5, with 10 positions matching TRBD1. From germline, CDR1 is GTSNPN and CDR2 SVGIG (reference sequence). CDR3 length equals 15 residues. Trimming cost V 2 bases and J 7 bases; bases outside gene matches: 8. Here the CDR3 reads CAWSPGTGAGQPQHF. CDR3 in DNA: TGTGCCTGGAGTCCCGGGACAGGGGCAGGGCAGCCCCAGCATTTT.

This chain connects TRBV5-4 to TRBJ2-7, with TRBD2 matching over 7 bases. The CDR3 spans 15 residues. Trimming took 3 bases from V and 3 from J; bases not matched to a gene: 9. Germline assignment: CDR1 SGHNT and CDR2 YYREEE (reference sequence). CDR3 region: CASSSGGIRSYEQYF. Here the CDR3 DNA reads TGTGCCAGCAGCTCGGGGGGAATTCGGAGCTACGAGCAGTACTTC.

The chain recombines TRBV4-3 with TRBJ2-3, with TRBD2 identical over 16 bases. The CDR3 covers 17 residues. Germline-derived CDR1 and CDR2 are LGHNA and YSLEER. With 0 bases clipped from V and 4 bases from J, the junction kept 1 base outside the gene matches. CDR3 in amino acids: CASSQEGTSGGADTQYF. CDR3 in DNA: TGCGCCAGCAGCCAAGAGGGGACTAGCGGGGGGGCAGATACGCAGTATTTT.

The V call is TRBV29-1, the J call TRBJ1-1; unclear D gene. The V end was cut by 4 bases, the J end by 0 bases, with 9 bases between. The CDR3 contains 13 residues. Germline values: CDR1 SQVTM, CDR2 ANQGSEA. The CDR3: CSVVRHLNTEAFF. Written as DNA, the CDR3 is TGCAGCGTTGTACGACATCTGAACACTGAAGCTTTCTTT. Full variable domain (missing parts from reference TRBV29-1 and TRBJ1-1): SAVISQKPSRDICQRGTSLTIQCQVDSQVTMMFWYRQQPGQSLTLIATANQGSEATYESGFVIDKFPISRPNLTFSTLTVSNMSPEDSSIYLCSVVRHLNTEAFFGQGTRLTVV.

This chain uses TRBV5-1 with TRBJ2-5; D unresolved. CDR3 length: 14 amino acids. Germline V CDR1 and CDR2: SGHRS, YFSETQ. V shed 1 base and J shed 0 bases, with 7 bases lying between them. The CDR3 bases are TGCGCCAGCAGCTTGCGGCGGTACCAAGAGACCCAGTACTTC. Its translation is CASSLRRYQETQYF.

The chain links TRBV27 to TRBJ2-3; the match to TRBD2 covers 8 bases. The CDR3 length is 17 residues. Germline V gene lookup returns CDR1 MNHEY and CDR2 SMNVEV (reference sequence). Losses at the gene ends were 0 bases for V and 3 bases for J; bases not matched to a gene: 8. The CDR3 spells CASSLSSGGHLTDTQYF. In nucleotides, the CDR3 is TGTGCCAGCAGTTTATCATCGGGGGGGCACTTAACAGATACGCAGTATTTT.

The rearrangement links TRBV7-9 to TRBJ2-7; possible D gene TRBD2, 6 bases. Trimming cost V 3 bases and J 7 bases, with 10 bases left between them. Per germline, CDR1 SEHNR and CDR2 FQNEAQ (reference sequence). The CDR3 has 12 amino acids. The CDR3 nucleotides are TGTGCCAGCAGCTTGAGCCTAGCGGAGCAGTACTTC. This encodes CASSLSLAEQYF.

J is TRBJ1-2 and V is TRBV5-6, with 9 bases matching TRBD1. The CDR3 extends over 13 amino acids. The V gene end was trimmed by 4 bases and the J gene end by 4 bases; junction bases not matched to a gene: 2. CDR1 is SGHDT, CDR2 YYEEEE, per germline. The CDR3 reads CASSGTGPYGYTF. The CDR3 DNA reads TGTGCCAGCAGCGGGACAGGGCCCTATGGCTACACCTTC.